Given below is one T cell receptor beta chain in context. At least ten counts were recorded for this clonotype. No much larger clone is present one base from it, and per-base qualities are unavailable. The data derive from a study of T cells after yellow fever vaccination (dated by TCRdb to the late 2010s). As for the study more broadly: The SMART-Seq v4 Ultra Low Input RNA kit was used to prepare libraries from fractions with low cell numbers. To track T-cell clones before and after primary and booster YFV17D yellow fever vaccination, bulk TCR alpha and beta repertoires were sequenced longitudinally. The cohort comprised two healthy male donors, one aged 18 to 30 and one aged 30 to 40 years. Blood samples were taken at several timepoints before and after primary and secondary immunization, and bulk PBMC replicates and cell subsets were isolated.

Taken with the paper, the label for treatment or condition translates to: live attenuated yellow fever vaccine strain. A standard Ficoll-Paque protocol was used to isolate PBMCs from peripheral blood. Epitope-specific CD8 T cells were sorted using a dextramer loaded with the yellow fever NS4B epitope peptide, with anti-CD3 and anti-CD8 staining. TriZol was used to extract RNA from bulk PBMCs, CD4 and CD8 fractions, and dextramer-positive and dextramer-negative fractions. Synthesis of TCR cDNA relied on 5'RACE template switching, a step that introduced a universal primer site along with unique molecular identifiers. cDNA synthesis was primed from both the TCR alpha and TCR beta constant segments. Libraries were amplified in two PCR steps, with sample barcodes and sequencing adapters added in the second step. Sequencing of libraries was done on Illumina HiSeq 2500 (2x100 bp) or NovaSeq (2x150 bp). Turning to the authors' computational methods: MIGEC was used to demultiplex reads and collapse the reads into UMI consensus sequences, and MiXCR was used for V(D)J alignment. Clonotypes responding to the vaccine were identified with edgeR on replicate PBMC samples, with the criteria of FDR below 0.01 and a log2 fold change above 5 up to day 15. Bulk clonotypes were assigned CD4 or CD8 identity according to which sequenced CD4 or CD8 repertoire held them at higher abundance. NS4B-specific clonotypes were defined as those at least 10-fold enriched in dextramer-positive over dextramer-negative fractions; CD4-biased clonotypes were excluded. TCRdb redid the processing of the public reads, applying fastp at Q25 and MiXCR, and retained in-frame beta chains. A single entry per CDR3 protein holds the most common genes and DNA from its merged rows. The authors' filters were not applied to this entry. The sample table shows 42,000 or so distinct CDR3 sequences, and roughly 7% are seen once. The top ten constitute 15% of the sample.

The germline V gene (reference sequence) provides CDR1 LNHNV and CDR2 YYDKDF. Trimming takes 0 bases from V and 3 bases from J, and the germline ends sit 15 bases apart. The CDR3 numbers 16 residues from cysteine through phenylalanine. The entry retains the CDR3 DNA only, 48 bases that are in frame from base 1. On the study overall, not on this receptor specifically: Because the study included only two donors, the extent to which the findings can be generalized is limited. After the booster, most clones that had expanded after primary vaccination were detected again (roughly 96% of CD4 and around nine tenths of CD8), suggesting broad maintenance of memory. Compared with the primary T-cell response, the secondary T-cell response was weaker but faster, peaking on day 5 rather than day 15. A small fraction of clonotypes appeared in both the CD4 and CD8 compartments, likely as a result of convergent recombination. Computational filtering was needed because FACS-sorted repertoires could contain abundant contaminating clonotypes from the bulk population.

The sequence derives from a man aged 25 to 40 who received the YFV17D yellow fever vaccine. The sequencing here drew on CD8+ T cells not binding an NS4B(214-222) dextramer, sorted from PBMCs, taken 45 days after the yellow fever booster vaccination. Reading the label with the study, this specimen's cell subset or site is: NS4B epitope dextramer-negative CD8 T cells. The V and J genes are TRBV15 and TRBJ2-7; no D segment can be confidently identified. The CDR3 region has the sequence CATSRDVGGQYYEQYF. The DNA sequence is given as TGTGCCACCAGCAGAGATGTAGGCGGCCAATACTACGAGCAGTACTTC.